This is a list of T cell receptor beta chains from one sample in a study of high-grade serous ovarian cancer treatment subgroups. Repertoires were generated with immunoSEQ multiplex PCR, while TCRdb's copy carries only in-frame clones and drops some. Among roughly 3,100 clones listed, around 75% were seen once. Material: tumor tissue. These receptors were obtained from a human donor with high-grade serous ovarian cancer. The CDR3 runs from the conserved cysteine through the conserved F or W. A D gene is named only where the DNA matches it firmly. Size tells how often a clone was seen (once, few, many) or the class of an expanded clone, and some rows leave it out.

TRBV5-1	.	.	TRBJ2-1	TGCGCCAGCAGCTCCCGGGGAGCTAATGAGCAGTTCTTC	CASSSRGANEQFF
TRBV30	.	.	TRBJ1-1	TGTGCCTTCATTGAAGCTTTCTTT	CAFIEAFF
TRBV28	.	.	TRBJ2-7	TGTGCCAGTACCCGCCGGGGCGTCTACGAGCAGTACTTC	CASTRRGVYEQYF
TRBV28	.	.	TRBJ1-4	TGTGCCAGCAGCCGCGGACAGCTTAATGAAAAACTGTTTTTT	CASSRGQLNEKLFF
TRBV10-2	.	.	TRBJ2-5	TGCGCCAGCAGTGAGGACAGTCAAGAGACCCAGTACTTC	CASSEDSQETQYF
TRBV4-3	.	.	TRBJ2-5	TGCGCCAGCAGCCAAGATGGGCTACAAACCTTCCAAGAGACCCAGTACTTC	CASSQDGLQTFQETQYF
TRBV6-5	.	.	TRBJ2-7	TGTGCCAGCAGTTACTCGATCCAACACTACGAGCAGTACTTC	CASSYSIQHYEQYF
TRBV19	.	.	TRBJ2-7	TGTGCCAGTAGTCAGTCAGGGGATTGGTCCTACGAGCAGTACTTC	CASSQSGDWSYEQYF
TRBV19	.	once	TRBJ2-3	TGTGCCAGTAGTATAGAGGGCCGGGGGAGCACAGATACGCAGTATTTT	CASSIEGRGSTDTQYF
TRBV4-1	.	few	TRBJ1-2	TGCGCCAGCAGCCAGGACGGAGTTTATGGCTACACCTTC	CASSQDGVYGYTF
TRBV4-3	.	once	TRBJ2-2	TGCGCCAGCAGCCGCCGGGATTACAACACCGGGGAGCTGTTTTTT	CASSRRDYNTGELFF
TRBV9	.	.	TRBJ2-1	TGTGCCAGCAGCGTAGAGGCGGCCTCGAGGTACAATGAGCAGTTCTTC	CASSVEAASRYNEQFF
TRBV2	.	.	TRBJ1-2	TGTGCCAGCAGTGAAGGTTTCAGGGCCGCTGGCTACACCTTC	CASSEGFRAAGYTF
TRBV28	.	.	TRBJ2-2	TGTGCCAGCAGAGTACAGGGGAGGAGAACCGGGGAGCTGTTTTTT	CASRVQGRRTGELFF
TRBV12-5	.	few	TRBJ1-1	TGTGCTAGTGGTTTGGTACCCGACGGGCAAGTATTCACTGAAGCTTTCTTT	CASGLVPDGQVFTEAFF
TRBV11-3	TRBD1	.	TRBJ1-1	TGTGCCAGCAGCTTAGGAGGGACAGGGGTCGCTTTCTTT	CASSLGGTGVAFF
TRBV4-3	.	.	TRBJ1-5	TGCGCCAGCAGCCAAGTTGCAGGGAATCAGCCCCAGCATTTT	CASSQVAGNQPQHF
TRBV5-5	.	.	TRBJ2-2	TGTGCCAGCAGCTTGGAGTGGCTCCTAAACACCGGGGAGCTGTTTTTT	CASSLEWLLNTGELFF
TRBV11-3	.	.	TRBJ2-5	TGTGCCAGCAGGGCTAGGGGAGAGACCCAGTACTTC	CASRARGETQYF
TRBV2	TRBD1	few	TRBJ1-5	TGTGCCAGCACTGAGGACAGGGTCAATCAGCCCCAGCATTTT	CASTEDRVNQPQHF
TRBV7-8	.	few	TRBJ2-2	TGTGCCAGCAGCTTGTTACAGGGTCCCACCGGGGAGCTGTTTTTT	CASSLLQGPTGELFF
TRBV7-2	.	.	TRBJ2-2	TGTGCCAGCAGCCCCGGGGGATACACCGGGGAGCTGTTTTTT	CASSPGGYTGELFF
TRBV9	TRBD2	.	TRBJ2-3	TGTGCCAGCAGCGTAGAGGTCCCGGGAGGGCCGACAGATACGCAGTATTTT	CASSVEVPGGPTDTQYF
TRBV28	.	.	TRBJ1-5	TGTGCCAGCAGCCCACCTCGACGGCAGCCCCAGCATTTT	CASSPPRRQPQHF